This T cell receptor (beta chain) appears in the sequencing data of a study of T cells in Graves' hyperthyroidism and ophthalmopathy. RNA transcripts were the template for amplifying TCR beta CDR3 regions. The HTBI primer set was used in a first-round RT-PCR of the TCR CDR3. TCRdb redid the calling of the multiplex PCR reads with MiXCR, one entry per CDR3 protein. In the table there are more than 300,000 distinct CDR3 sequences, roughly 13% of which are singletons. This clonotype was picked up many times. Trimming left V 5 bases short and J 5 bases short, with 22 bases between. The CDR3 is 16 amino acids. CDR1 is SGHVS, CDR2 FQNEAQ, per germline.

The origin of this receptor is a woman aged 55-69 years with Graves' hyperthyroidism. Specimen: blood. V gene TRBV7-8 combines with J gene TRBJ2-7; perhaps TRBD1 as D (6 bases). The CDR3 reads CASSPTSGQGRHEQYF. The CDR3 nucleotides read TGTGCCAGCAGCCCCACCTCGGGCCAGGGGCGGCACGAGCAGTACTTC.